This T cell receptor beta chain originates from a study of blood T cell repertoires in COVID-19 (dated by TCRdb to the early 2020s). With regard to the full study: The collaborator samples originated in the United States, Italy and Spain and spanned the acute and convalescent phases of COVID-19. Samples were obtained from the ongoing ImmuneRACE study (first 160 participants) and from approximately 1,200 subjects provided by 6 global collaborators. Sample metadata almost always included a de-identified subject ID, COVID-19 status, age in years and sex. Where available, HLA class I and class II types were taken from metadata supplied by the sample provider and were not determined by assay-based typing. The material from the prospective study consisted of cDNA or gDNA derived from T cells, B-cell-depleted T cells, or PBMCs. A freely available public database, intended as a resource for researchers studying the immune response to SARS-CoV-2, is where the repertoires were released. The dataset comprised deeply sampled blood TCRbeta repertoires from subjects exposed to, actively infected with, or recovered from COVID-19.

The CDR1 and CDR2 encoded by the germline V gene (reference sequence) are LNHDA and SQIVND. V is shortened by 4 bases, J by 8 bases, and the region joining them spans 20 bases. The CDR3 runs 16 amino acids, cysteine and phenylalanine included. Left in the record is the CDR3 DNA by itself, 48 bases read in frame from the first base. With respect to this clone: Its antigen specificity is not known. No base quality information exists; no much larger clone differs at one position.

In the prospective study, participants were roughly 18 to 100 years old, resided in 25 or so geographic areas of the United States, and were enrolled through a virtual design. In the prospective study, participants were assigned to cohorts based on the clinical history participants reported in a screening survey and a study questionnaire. Mobile phlebotomists in the prospective study collected whole blood, serum and a nasopharyngeal or oropharyngeal swab from every participant. Over a roughly 2-month period, participants in the prospective study had the option of providing additional blood draws and questionnaires. Prospective study blood samples were shipped either frozen or at room temperature before DNA extraction. The immunoSEQ Assay, a bias-controlled multiplex PCR, was used to amplify TCRbeta CDR3 regions from genomic DNA. As for how the authors treated the data: Nucleated cell counts per sample were estimated from amplification of reference gene primers within the assay. Sequence reads were collapsed and filtered to measure the absolute abundance of every unique TCRbeta CDR3 rearrangement. Productive Simpson clonality was computed per sample as the square root of Simpson's diversity index over productive rearrangements. This is the immuneACCESS table as TCRdb keeps it, with only in-frame sequences that have V and J called. A part of the clones is gone; compared with another copy, unresolved V genes explain less than half, and the rest is unexplained. That table is the source of V, J and clone size, and D and trimming were worked out from the DNA. Counted in this sample were 200,000 or so clones; around 88% of them appeared once. The top ten clones comprise approximately 2.5% of the sample.

Broad study findings and their caveats: The amount of clinical and demographic metadata varied by source and participant and was provided uncurated.

The TCR sequence derives from a woman aged 40 to 49 with acute COVID-19. Material for sequencing was PBMCs or T cells enriched from blood (not recorded which). This chain joins TRBV19 to TRBJ1-4; possibly the D gene is TRBD1, per 5 matching bases. The CDR3 reads CASSTPAELEGEKLFF. The base sequence is TGTGCCAGTAGTACCCCCGCCGAGCTGGAGGGGGAAAAACTGTTTTTT.